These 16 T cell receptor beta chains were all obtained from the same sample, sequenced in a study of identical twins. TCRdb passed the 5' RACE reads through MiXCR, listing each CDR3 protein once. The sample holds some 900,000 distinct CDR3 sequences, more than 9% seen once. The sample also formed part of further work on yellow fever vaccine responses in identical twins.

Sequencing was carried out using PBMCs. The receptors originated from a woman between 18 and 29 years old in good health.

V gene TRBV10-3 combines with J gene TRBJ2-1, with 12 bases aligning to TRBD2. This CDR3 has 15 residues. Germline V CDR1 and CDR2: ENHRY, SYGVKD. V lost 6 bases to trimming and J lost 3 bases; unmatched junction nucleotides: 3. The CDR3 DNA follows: TGTGCCATCAGCGGGACTAGCGGGCGCTACAATGAGCAGTTCTTC. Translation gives CAISGTSGRYNEQFF.

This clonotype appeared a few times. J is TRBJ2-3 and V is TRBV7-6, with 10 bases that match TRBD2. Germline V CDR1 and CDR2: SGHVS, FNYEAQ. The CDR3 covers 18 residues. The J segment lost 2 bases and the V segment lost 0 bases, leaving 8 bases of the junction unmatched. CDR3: CASSLALTSGEFTDTQYF. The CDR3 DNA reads TGTGCCAGCAGCTTAGCCCTCACTAGCGGGGAGTTCACAGATACGCAGTATTTT.

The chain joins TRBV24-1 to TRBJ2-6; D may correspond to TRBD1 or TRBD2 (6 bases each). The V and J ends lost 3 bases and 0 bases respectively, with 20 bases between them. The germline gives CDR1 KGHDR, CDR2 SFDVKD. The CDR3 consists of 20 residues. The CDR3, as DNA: TGTGCCACCAGTGATCCAACCGCCGGGGGCGAAAGCTCTGGGGCCAACGTCCTGACTTTC. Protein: CATSDPTAGGESSGANVLTF.

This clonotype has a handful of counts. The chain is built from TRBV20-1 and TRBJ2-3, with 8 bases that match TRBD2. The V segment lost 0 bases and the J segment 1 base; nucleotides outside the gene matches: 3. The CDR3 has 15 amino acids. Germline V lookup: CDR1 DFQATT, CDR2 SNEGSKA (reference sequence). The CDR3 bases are TGCAGTGCTAGAGAAAAGACTAGCGGCACAGATACGCAGTATTTT. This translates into CSAREKTSGTDTQYF.

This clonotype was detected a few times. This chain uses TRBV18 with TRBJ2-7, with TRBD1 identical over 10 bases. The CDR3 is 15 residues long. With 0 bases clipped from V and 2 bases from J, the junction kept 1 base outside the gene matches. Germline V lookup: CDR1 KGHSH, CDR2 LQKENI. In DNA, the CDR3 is TGTGCCAGCTCACCACCGGGACAGGGGCCCTACGAGCAGTACTTC. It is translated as CASSPPGQGPYEQYF.

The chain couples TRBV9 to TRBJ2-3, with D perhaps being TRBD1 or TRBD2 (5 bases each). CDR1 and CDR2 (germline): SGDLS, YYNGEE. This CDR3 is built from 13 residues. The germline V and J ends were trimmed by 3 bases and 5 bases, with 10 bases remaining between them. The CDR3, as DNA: TGTGCCAGCAGCGCGGGACCCGGAGATACGCAGTATTTT. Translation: CASSAGPGDTQYF.

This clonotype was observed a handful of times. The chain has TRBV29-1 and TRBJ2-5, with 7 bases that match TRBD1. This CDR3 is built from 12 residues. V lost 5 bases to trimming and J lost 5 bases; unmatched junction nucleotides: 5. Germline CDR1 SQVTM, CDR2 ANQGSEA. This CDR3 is CSVSDRVETQYF. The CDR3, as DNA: TGCAGCGTTTCCGACAGGGTTGAGACCCAGTACTTC.

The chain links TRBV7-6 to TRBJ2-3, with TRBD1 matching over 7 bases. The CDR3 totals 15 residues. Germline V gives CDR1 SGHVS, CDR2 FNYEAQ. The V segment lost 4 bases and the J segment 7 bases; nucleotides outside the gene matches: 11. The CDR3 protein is CASSSPGQFPYTQYF. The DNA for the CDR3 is TGTGCCAGCAGCTCTCCGGGACAGTTCCCTTATACGCAGTATTTT. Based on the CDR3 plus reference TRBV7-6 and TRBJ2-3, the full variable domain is GAGVSQSPRYKVTKRGQDVALRCDPISGHVSLYWYRQALGQGPEFLTYFNYEAQQDKSGLPNDRFSAERPEGSISTLTIQRTEQRDSAMYRCASSSPGQFPYTQYFGPGTRLTVL.

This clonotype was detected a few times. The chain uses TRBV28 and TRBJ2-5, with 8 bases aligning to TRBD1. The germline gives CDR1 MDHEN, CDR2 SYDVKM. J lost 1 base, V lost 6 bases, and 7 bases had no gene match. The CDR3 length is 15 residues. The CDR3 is CASSRGPAPQETQYF. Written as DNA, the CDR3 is TGTGCCAGCAGCAGGGGGCCGGCCCCCCAAGAGACCCAGTACTTC.

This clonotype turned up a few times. The CDR3 coding sequence is TGTGCCAGCAGTGAAACCCAGGGATGGAATGAGCAGTTCTTC. Translating it yields CASSETQGWNEQFF. This chain uses TRBV2 with TRBJ2-1; possible D gene TRBD1, 5 bases. This CDR3 spans 14 amino acids. The ends were cut back, 2 bases at V and 7 bases at J, with 12 bases in the middle. The germline V gene has CDR1 SNHLY and CDR2 FYNNEI.

The CDR3: CASSLELAGRGDTQYF. The CDR3 nucleotides read TGTGCCAGCAGCTTGGAACTAGCGGGAAGAGGGGATACGCAGTATTTT. The J gene is TRBJ2-3, the V gene TRBV5-6; TRBD2 matches 10 bases. The V gene end was trimmed by 0 bases and the J gene end by 6 bases; junction bases not matched to a gene: 7. The germline gives CDR1 SGHDT, CDR2 YYEEEE. The CDR3 runs to 16 residues.

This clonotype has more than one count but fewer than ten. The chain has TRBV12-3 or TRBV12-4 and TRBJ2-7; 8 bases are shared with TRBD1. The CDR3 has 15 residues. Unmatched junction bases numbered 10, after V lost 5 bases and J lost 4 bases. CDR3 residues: CASSPGGTTIYEQYV. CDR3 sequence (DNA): TGTGCCAGCAGTCCAGGGGGCACAACCATTTACGAGCAGTACGTC.

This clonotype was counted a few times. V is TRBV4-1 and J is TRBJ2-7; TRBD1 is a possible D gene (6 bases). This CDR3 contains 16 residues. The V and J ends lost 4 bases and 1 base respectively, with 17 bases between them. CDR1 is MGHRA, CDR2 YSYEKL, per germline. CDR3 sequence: CASSPSATQGSYEQYF. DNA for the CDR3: TGCGCCAGCAGCCCGTCGGCGACACAGGGATCCTACGAGCAGTACTTC.

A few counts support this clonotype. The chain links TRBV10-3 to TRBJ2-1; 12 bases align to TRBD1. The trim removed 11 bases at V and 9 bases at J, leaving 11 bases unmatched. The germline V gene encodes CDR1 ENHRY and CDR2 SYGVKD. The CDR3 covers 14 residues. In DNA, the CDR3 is TGTGCCGTCGGTCCGGGACAGGGGGCGTTTGAGCAGTTCTTC. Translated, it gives CAVGPGQGAFEQFF.

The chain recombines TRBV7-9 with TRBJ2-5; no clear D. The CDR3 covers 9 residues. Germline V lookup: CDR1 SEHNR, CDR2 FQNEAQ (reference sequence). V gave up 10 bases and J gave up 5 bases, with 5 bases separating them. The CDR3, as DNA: TGTGCCACAAGGGAGACCCAGTACTTC. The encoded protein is CATRETQYF.

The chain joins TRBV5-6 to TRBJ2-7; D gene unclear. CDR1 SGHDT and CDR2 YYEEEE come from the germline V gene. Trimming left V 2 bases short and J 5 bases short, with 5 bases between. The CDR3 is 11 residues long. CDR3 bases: TGTGCCAGCAGCTTTCTTGACGAGCAGTACGTC. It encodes CASSFLDEQYV.